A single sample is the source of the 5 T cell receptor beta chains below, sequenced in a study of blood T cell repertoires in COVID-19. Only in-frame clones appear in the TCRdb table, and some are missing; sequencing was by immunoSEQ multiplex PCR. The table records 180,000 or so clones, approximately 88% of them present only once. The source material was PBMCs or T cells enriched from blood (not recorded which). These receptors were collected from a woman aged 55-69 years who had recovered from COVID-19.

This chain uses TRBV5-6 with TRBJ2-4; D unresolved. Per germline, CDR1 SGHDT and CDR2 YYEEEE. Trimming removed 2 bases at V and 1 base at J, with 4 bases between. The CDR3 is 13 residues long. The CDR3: CASSFNAKNIQYF. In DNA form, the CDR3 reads TGTGCCAGCAGCTTTAATGCCAAAAACATTCAGTACTTC.

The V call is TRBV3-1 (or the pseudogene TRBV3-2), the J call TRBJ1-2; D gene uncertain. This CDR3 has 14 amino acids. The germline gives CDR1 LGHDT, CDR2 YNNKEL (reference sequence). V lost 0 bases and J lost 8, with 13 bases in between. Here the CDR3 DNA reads TGTGCCAGCAGCCAAGATCCCTTTTCTAGCGGCTACACCTTC. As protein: CASSQDPFSSGYTF.

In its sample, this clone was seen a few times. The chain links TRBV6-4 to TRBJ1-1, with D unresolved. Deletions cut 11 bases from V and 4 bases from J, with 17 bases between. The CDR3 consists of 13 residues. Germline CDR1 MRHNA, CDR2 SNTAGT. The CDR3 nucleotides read TGTGCCGCTGATGAGGGTCGAGTCACTGAAGCTTTCTTT. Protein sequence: CAADEGRVTEAFF.

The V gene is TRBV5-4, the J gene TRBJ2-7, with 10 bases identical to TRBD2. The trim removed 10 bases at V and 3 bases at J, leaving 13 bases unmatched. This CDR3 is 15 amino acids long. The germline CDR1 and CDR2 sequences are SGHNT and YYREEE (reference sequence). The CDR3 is CAGPDDSGRIYEQYF. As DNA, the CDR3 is TGTGCCGGACCTGACGATAGCGGGAGGATCTACGAGCAGTACTTC.

CDR3 protein: CASSLPARDLYGYTF. In nucleotides, the CDR3 is TGTGCCAGCAGCCTCCCGGCCAGAGACTTATATGGCTACACCTTC. The chain joins TRBV7-2 to TRBJ1-2; D ambiguous. The CDR3 contains 15 residues. The germline V gene has CDR1 SGHTA and CDR2 FQGNSA. V was clipped by 5 bases and J by 5 bases, with 18 bases between them.